A selection of T cell receptor beta chains follows, all from one sample in a study of blood T cell repertoires in COVID-19. Here immunoSEQ multiplex PCR was the method, and the copy in TCRdb shows in-frame clones only, minus some. Counted here are 150,000 to 200,000 clones, about 79% occurring once; the ten biggest clones make up approximately 16%. The specimen sequenced was PBMCs or T cells enriched from blood (not recorded which). The receptor source for this set is a middle-aged man who had recovered from COVID-19. CDR3s include the opening cysteine and the closing phenylalanine or tryptophan. The order of the fields is J gene, clone size, CDR3 length, V gene, D gene, CDR3 DNA, CDR3 protein. The D gene is left open where the match is weak. The listing skips clone size in some rows; elsewhere it reads once, few, many or a size class.

>TRBJ1-2|-|13|TRBV27|-
TGTGCCAGCAGTTTGGTCCAGGGTGGCGGCTACACCTTC
CASSLVQGGGYTF
>TRBJ2-7|-|14|TRBV7-2|TRBD1
TGTGCCAGCAGCTTGGGGGACAGTCACTACGAGCAGTACTTC
CASSLGDSHYEQYF
>TRBJ1-4|-|15|TRBV28|TRBD1
TGTGCCAGCAGTTTTATTGACAGGGAACTTGAAAAACTGTTTTTT
CASSFIDRELEKLFF
>TRBJ1-5|-|16|TRBV27|TRBD1
TGTGCCAGCAGGGATAACAGGGGTCTCGTCGATCAGCCCCAGCATTTT
CASRDNRGLVDQPQHF
>TRBJ1-1|-|12|TRBV29-1|-
TGCAGCAGTGGAGGGATGAACACTGAAGCTTTCTTT
CSSGGMNTEAFF
>TRBJ1-3|-|16|TRBV3-1/TRBV3-2|-
TGTGCCAGCAGCCCATACTCGGGGAACTCTGGAAACACCATATATTTT
CASSPYSGNSGNTIYF
>TRBJ1-2|-|15|TRBV28|-
TGTGCCAGCAGTTTAGGCATCCCCGTCGGGTATGGCTACACCTTC
CASSLGIPVGYGYTF
>TRBJ2-1|-|14|TRBV2|TRBD2
TGTGCCAGCAGGGGCGGGGGGCCAGGGAATGAGCAGTTCTTC
CASRGGGPGNEQFF
>TRBJ1-1|large|13|TRBV9|TRBD1
TGTGCCAGCAGCGTTGGACAGGACACTGAAGCTTTCTTT
CASSVGQDTEAFF
>TRBJ2-6|-|17|TRBV5-4|-
TGTGCCAGTTACCCGGACACTGGAGCTGCTGGGGCCAACGTCCTGACTTTC
CASYPDTGAAGANVLTF
>TRBJ2-3|-|15|TRBV5-6|TRBD1
TGTGCCAGCAGCCCAATAGGGACAGGGCAGGATACGCAGTATTTT
CASSPIGTGQDTQYF
>TRBJ1-1|-|14|TRBV3-1/TRBV3-2|-
TGTGCCAGCAGCCAAGCAGGTATGAACACTGAAGCTTTCTTT
CASSQAGMNTEAFF
>TRBJ1-2|few|14|TRBV19|TRBD1
TGTGCCAGTAGTACGGGACAGGGTGGCTATGGCTACACCTTC
CASSTGQGGYGYTF
>TRBJ2-3|-|20|TRBV27|TRBD2
TGTGCCAGCAGTTTATGGGCTAGCGGGGGGGCCAGGTCTGGCACAGATACGCAGTATTTT
CASSLWASGGARSGTDTQYF
>TRBJ2-3|-|16|TRBV28|TRBD2
TGTGCCAGCAGTTTTAGGCCGGGGGGGAACACAGATACGCAGTATTTT
CASSFRPGGNTDTQYF
>TRBJ1-1|-|14|TRBV6-5|-
TGTGCCAGCAGTTACCCACAAAGCGCCACTGAAGCTTTCTTT
CASSYPQSATEAFF
>TRBJ2-7|-|16|TRBV6-1|-
TGTGCCAGCAGTGAAGAGTGGGGGGACCTAAGAAACGAGCAGTACTTC
CASSEEWGDLRNEQYF
>TRBJ2-4|-|17|TRBV7-6|TRBD1
TGTGCCAGCAGCCCAAAGGGACAGGGGCTTGCCAAAAACATTCAGTACTTC
CASSPKGQGLAKNIQYF